This T cell receptor (beta chain) was recorded in a study of blood T cell repertoires in COVID-19. Sequenced by immunoSEQ multiplex PCR; TCRdb stores in-frame clones only, minus some. The sample contains around 300,000 clones, approximately 90% of which appear only once. With 1 base removed from V and 7 bases from J, the gap between germline ends came to 11 bases. Germline V gene sequence: CDR1 SGHVS, CDR2 FNYEAQ. CDR3 length: 14 residues. The clonotype originates from a woman between 25 and 40 years old with COVID-19, enrolled during active disease. The specimen sequenced was peripheral blood. This chain uses TRBV7-6 with TRBJ2-1; maybe TRBD2 (5 bases). CDR3 residues: CASSLGPLGNEQFF. The CDR3 DNA is TGTGCCAGCAGCTTAGGCCCACTAGGGAATGAGCAGTTCTTC.